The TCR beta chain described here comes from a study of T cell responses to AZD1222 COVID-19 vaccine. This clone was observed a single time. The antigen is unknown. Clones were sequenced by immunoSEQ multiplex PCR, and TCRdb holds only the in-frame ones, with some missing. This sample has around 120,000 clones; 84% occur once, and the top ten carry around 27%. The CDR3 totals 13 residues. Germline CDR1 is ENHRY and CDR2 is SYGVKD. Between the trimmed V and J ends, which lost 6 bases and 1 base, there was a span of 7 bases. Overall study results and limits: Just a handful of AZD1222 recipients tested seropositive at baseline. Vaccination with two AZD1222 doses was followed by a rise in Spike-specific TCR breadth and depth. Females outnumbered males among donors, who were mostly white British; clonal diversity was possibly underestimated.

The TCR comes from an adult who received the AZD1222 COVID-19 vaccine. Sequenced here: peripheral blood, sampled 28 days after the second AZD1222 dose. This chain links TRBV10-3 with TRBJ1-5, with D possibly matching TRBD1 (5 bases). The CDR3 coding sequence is TGTGCCATCAGGGGGGTCAGCAATCAGCCCCAGCATTTT. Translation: CAIRGVSNQPQHF.